This T cell receptor beta chain is from a study of regulatory T cells in long-lasting Graves disease listed by TCRdb under 2021. Describing the broader study: Newly diagnosed Graves' disease patients had taken antithyroid drugs for less than 3 months. This study used TCR sequencing and RNA sequencing of peripheral blood to compare persistent Graves' disease patients against newly diagnosed Graves' disease patients. The study took place in China and was registered as a clinical trial. A total of about 33 samples underwent TCR sequencing, from about 13 patients with persistent Graves' disease and 20 or so patients with newly diagnosed Graves' disease. General conclusions and limits of the study: The small sample size was acknowledged by the authors as a limitation that may reduce accuracy. Patients with persistent disease shared more public clonotypes (approximately 2,500) than newly diagnosed patients did (966). Lower TCR Shannon entropy and fewer highly expanded clones were observed in persistent Graves' disease patients than in newly diagnosed patients, which suggested clonal expansion. Persistent disease showed preferential use of TRBV28, TRBJ1-2 and TRBJ2-5, whereas newly diagnosed disease favored TRBV20-1 and TRBJ2-1. Sequencing and analysis were limited to the TCR beta chain. Only peripheral blood was studied, because thyroid tissue, the primary lesion, was inaccessible.

This sample's time point label indicates: newly diagnosed GD, antithyroid drugs for less than 3 months. For both TCR sequencing and RNA sequencing, RNA was extracted from PBMCs in TRIzol. The diagnosis of Graves' disease was made according to American Thyroid Association guidelines. Patients were recruited from an endocrinology department in Xi'an, China. From each patient, around 9 milliliters of peripheral blood was collected into an EDTA anticoagulant tube. Ficoll Paque Plus density gradient separation was used to isolate PBMCs, and no further T cell sorting was done. An Agilent 2100 Bioanalyzer and agarose gel were used to check RNA quality, while a NanoDrop 2000 measured RNA concentration. At the junction V is shortened by 6 bases and J by 2 bases, with 8 bases in between. The germline V gene encodes CDR1 MNHEY and CDR2 SVGEGT. Reading from cysteine to phenylalanine, the CDR3 counts 12 amino acids. Only the CDR3 DNA stays, 36 bases, in frame from base 1.

Library preparation employed multiplex PCR. TCRdb shows the sequencer as Illumina HiSeq 4000. CDR3 regions were amplified by Arm-PCR with iRepertoire HTBI primers to construct TCR beta libraries. PCR products were gel purified before sequencing. Turning to the authors' computational methods: Gene usage analysis of CDR3 amino acid clonotypes used the approximately 62 TRBV and 14 to 15 TRBJ segments found across samples. COPE and FqMerger were used to merge filtered high-quality paired reads into contigs. BLAST was used to align contigs to IMGT TRBV, TRBD and TRBJ reference genes, with CDR3 defined following IMGT. Clonotypes above 0.1% frequency were classified as highly expanded clones. Repertoire diversity was measured by Shannon entropy, and V-J evenness by the Gini coefficient. Clonotypes shared by more than one individual were considered public. TCRdb trimmed public reads at Q25 via fastp, called clones via MiXCR and kept in-frame beta chains. Every CDR3 protein is listed once, alongside the most common genes and DNA of its rows. The V and J calls come from TCRdb's annotation, not from the publication. Here the sample has roughly 400,000 distinct CDR3 sequences; approximately 15% occur a single time. The ten top clones hold approximately 7.8% of the sample.

Points on this clonotype: The specificity of this receptor is unknown. No base qualities exist here, and no much larger clone lies one base off it.

Separately, the same data were catalogued under a study of T cells in Graves' hyperthyroidism and ophthalmopathy. As that second study puts it: A patient counted as having stable Graves' hyperthyroidism if no progression to ophthalmopathy occurred over 18 months of follow-up. Hyperthyroidism patients were newly diagnosed, had a disease duration of under 2 months, and were aged 18 to 65 years. The study excluded patients with uncontrolled infections, other autoimmune diseases, pregnancy or lactation. Diagnoses were based on clinical symptoms, serum thyroxine and TRAb, thyroid ultrasound and orbital computed tomography. A first-round RT-PCR of the TCR CDR3 used the HTBI primer set with the Qiagen OneStep RT-PCR kit. Most expanded thyroid clonotypes (frequency above 0.001) were also detected in blood, a finding suggesting that blood repertoires may reflect thyroid immune responses. A model built on a 13 V-J signature distinguished ophthalmopathy from stable hyperthyroidism, reaching about 88% sensitivity and under 84% specificity in cross-validation and 80%/75% in testing. During validation, the model predicted progression to ophthalmopathy a median of around six months ahead of onset, with approximately 71% sensitivity and 72% to 85% specificity. To identify distinguishing TCR V-J signatures, a discovery cohort of some 100 patients was used, comprising 40 to 45 with Graves' ophthalmopathy and 57 with stable Graves' hyperthyroidism. Whether ophthalmopathy could be predicted prospectively was tested in an independent validation cohort made up of 18 to 20 hyperthyroidism patients plus 17 patients who later progressed to ophthalmopathy. The roughly 99 discovery patients were divided at random into training and test sets in a 7:3 ratio. In addition, the study compared T-cell repertoires in thyroid tissue and in blood from about 6 Graves' hyperthyroidism patients. Once sampling was done, hyperthyroidism patients were given methimazole at a starting dose of 30 mg daily, whereas ophthalmopathy patients were given high-dose intravenous methylprednisolone. Libraries were constructed in a second round of multiplex PCR, after which size selection and purification were performed. Libraries were sequenced paired-end with 100 bp reads on an Illumina HiSeq2000. Raw data were processed with SOAPnuke, discarding reads with adapters, uncalled bases, mean Phred below 15, or no exact constant-primer or identifier match. High-quality paired reads were merged with COPE v1.2.5, and unique nucleotide sequences were defined as clonotypes. MiTCR v1.1 was used to align the clonotypes against IMGT TRBV, TRBD and TRBJ reference segments. Only V-J combinations with frequency above 0.0001, covering roughly 99% of repertoires, were analysed. The TCS score was defined as the ratio of F50 (clonal expansion) to E x V (chaos), calculated using BLOSUM62-based TCRdist between CDR3 peptides within each V-J. Welch's t-statistics and random forest reduced around 520 V-J features to roughly 13, which were used in a naive Bayes classifier (R e1071). No statistical method was used to fix the sample size in advance, and group allocation was not hidden from the investigators. TCR Vbeta CDR3 sequencing of some 140 peripheral blood samples (roughly 41 ophthalmopathy, about 74 hyperthyroidism and 17 progressor patients) is reported in the paper.

Sequenced material: peripheral blood mononuclear cells (PBMCs), taken at new diagnosis, from a patient treated with antithyroid drugs. The receptor chain draws on TRBV6-2 or TRBV6-3 and TRBJ2-7; no D gene can be assigned with confidence. The TCR was taken from a woman aged 40 to 50 with Graves disease. Donor details come from another sample of the same person, matched by shared clones. The nucleotides read TGTGCCAGCAGCTGGTCGACCTACGAGCAGTACTTC. Its protein product is CASSWSTYEQYF.